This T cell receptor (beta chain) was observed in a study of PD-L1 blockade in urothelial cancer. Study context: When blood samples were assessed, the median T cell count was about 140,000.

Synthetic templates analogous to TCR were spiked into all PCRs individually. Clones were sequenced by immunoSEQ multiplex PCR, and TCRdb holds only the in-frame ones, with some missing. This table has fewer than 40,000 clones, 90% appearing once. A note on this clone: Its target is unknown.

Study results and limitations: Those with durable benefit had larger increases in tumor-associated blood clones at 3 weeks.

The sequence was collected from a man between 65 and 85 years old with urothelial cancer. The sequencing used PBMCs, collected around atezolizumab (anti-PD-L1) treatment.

The CDR3 loop reads CSVEVGGGDTQYF. The CDR3 DNA reads as TGCAGCGTTGAAGTCGGCGGGGGCGATACGCAGTATTTT. The V and J genes are TRBV29-1 and TRBJ2-3, with TRBD2 as a possible D gene (7 bases). Looked up from germline, CDR1 is SQVTM and CDR2 is ANQGSEA. CDR3 length equals 13 residues. Trimming cost V 1 base and J 6 bases, with 11 bases left between them.